A single sample gave rise to the 5 T cell receptor beta chains below, sequenced in a study of blood T cell repertoires in COVID-19 (dated by TCRdb to the early 2020s). The library was prepared using the immunoSEQ multiplex PCR assay. As stored in TCRdb, this immuneACCESS dataset retains in-frame rearrangements with V and J assigned. A fraction of the clones does not appear; measured against another copy, unresolved V genes explain less than half of the discrepancy, and the remainder lacks a known reason. The table for this sample lists 110,000 to 150,000 clones; 75% to 85% of them were counted only once. Of the sample, 4% to 5% is held by the ten largest clones. The sequenced sample was peripheral blood. These TCRs come from a woman of 80 years or more with acute or convalescent COVID-19.

This clone was seen more than once but under ten times. The chain recombines TRBV7-8 with TRBJ1-4, with a weak D call TRBD1 (6 bases). Germline assignment: CDR1 SGHVS and CDR2 FQNEAQ. Trimming shortened V by 2 bases and J by 7 bases, and 23 bases separated the two germline ends. This CDR3 region has 18 residues. The CDR3 DNA is TGTGCCAGCAGCTTAATTTTGGGCCTGGGGGCGACTTTTGAAAAACTGTTTTTT. This gives the protein CASSLILGLGATFEKLFF.

V and J are TRBV19 and TRBJ1-2; 9 bases agree with TRBD1. The germline V gene has CDR1 LNHDA and CDR2 SQIVND (reference sequence). J lost 4 bases, V lost 6 bases, and 6 bases had no gene match. CDR3 length equals 14 residues. The CDR3 sequence: CASSSGTGSYGYTF. The CDR3 DNA is TGTGCCAGTAGCTCCGGGACAGGGAGCTATGGCTACACCTTC.

As regards this clone: An end of the junction differs from the germline gene, which may be a read error. The V and J genes are TRBV10-2 and TRBJ2-1; tentative D call: TRBD1 (6 bases). This CDR3 comprises 14 residues. Germline CDR1 WSHSY, CDR2 SAAADI. CDR3 amino acids: CASNEIQGYNEQFF. The CDR3 DNA is TGCGCCAGCAATGAGATTCAGGGGTACAATGAGCAGTTCTTC.

The chain has TRBV5-6 and TRBJ1-5; possible D gene TRBD1, 6 bases. Germline CDR1 is SGHDT and CDR2 is YYEEEE. This CDR3 spans 15 amino acids. V was trimmed by 4 bases and J by 4 bases, leaving 15 bases between them. CDR3 DNA: TGTGCCAGCAGCCTGCGGGGGGCCTCAAATCAGCCCCAGCATTTT. It translates to CASSLRGASNQPQHF.

The V and J genes are TRBV12-3 or TRBV12-4 and TRBJ2-7; D ambiguous. This CDR3 has 13 residues. V was trimmed by 0 bases and J by 6 bases, leaving 9 bases between them. The CDR3 DNA is TGTGCCAGCAGTTTAGCGCGGCAGCTCGAGCAGTACTTC. Amino acids: CASSLARQLEQYF.